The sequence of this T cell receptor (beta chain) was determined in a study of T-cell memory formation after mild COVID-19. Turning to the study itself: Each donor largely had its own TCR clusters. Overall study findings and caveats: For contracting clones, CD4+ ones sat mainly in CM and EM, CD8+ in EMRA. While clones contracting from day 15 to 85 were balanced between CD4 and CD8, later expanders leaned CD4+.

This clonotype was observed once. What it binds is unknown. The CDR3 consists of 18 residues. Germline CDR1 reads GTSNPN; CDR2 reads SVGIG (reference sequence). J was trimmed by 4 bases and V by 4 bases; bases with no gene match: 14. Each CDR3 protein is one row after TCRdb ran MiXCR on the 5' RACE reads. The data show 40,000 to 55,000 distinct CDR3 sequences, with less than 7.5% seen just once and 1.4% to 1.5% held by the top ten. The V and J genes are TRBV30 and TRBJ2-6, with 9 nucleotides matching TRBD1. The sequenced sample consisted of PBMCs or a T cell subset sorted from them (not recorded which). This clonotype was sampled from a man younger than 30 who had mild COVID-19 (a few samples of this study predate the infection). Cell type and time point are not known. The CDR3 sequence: CAWKGAGQGLWGANVLTF. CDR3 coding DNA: TGTGCCTGGAAGGGGGCGGGACAGGGTCTCTGGGGGGCCAACGTCCTGACTTTC.